This TCR beta chain was found in a study of blood T cell repertoires in COVID-19. Study as a whole: Both acute and convalescent COVID-19 samples were obtained from the United States, Italy and Spain. T cells, B-cell-depleted T cells, or PBMCs supplied cDNA or gDNA.

Per the study methods: Estimation of nucleated cell counts was performed using reference gene primer amplification. Sequencing was performed with immunoSEQ multiplex PCR; in TCRdb, only in-frame clones are kept and a portion is missing. The V and J calls and clone size were taken over from that table, and D and trimming were inferred from the DNA. The top ten hold approximately 1.3% of the sample, which has about 230,000 clones, roughly 84% seen once. The sequenced material came from peripheral blood. This TCR derives from a woman aged 40 to 49 who had recovered from COVID-19.

The CDR3 coding sequence is TGTGCCAGCAGTTCCCTGACAGTCCAGAACACTGAAGCTTTCTTT. This gives the protein CASSSLTVQNTEAFF. The chain carries TRBV27 and TRBJ1-1; the D gene is possibly TRBD1 (5 bases). Germline assignment: CDR1 MNHEY and CDR2 SMNVEV (reference sequence). The CDR3 is 15 residues long. With 4 bases removed from V and 1 base from J, the gap between germline ends came to 13 bases.